This TCR beta chain originates from a study of Graves' ophthalmopathy and Graves' hyperthyroidism. Germline CDR1 and CDR2: MNHEY and SMNVEV (reference sequence). CDR3 size: 14 residues. The J segment lost 5 bases and the V segment lost 6 bases, leaving 7 bases of the junction unmatched. RNA transcripts provided the template for amplifying TCR beta CDR3 regions. RT-PCR was first run with HTBI primers, then multiplex PCR in a second round. From the multiplex PCR reads, TCRdb called clonotypes with MiXCR, one entry per CDR3 protein. The data hold 300,000 or so distinct CDR3 sequences, with about 17% observed a single time.

The TCR comes from an adult man with Graves' ophthalmopathy. Sequenced input: peripheral blood. The chain links TRBV27 to TRBJ2-7; 10 bases are shared with TRBD2. CDR3: CASRIAGGSNEQYF. The CDR3 DNA follows: TGTGCCAGCAGAATAGCGGGAGGCAGTAACGAGCAGTACTTC.